This TCR beta chain was identified in a study of cytomegalovirus exposure and HLA in healthy donors (dated by TCRdb to about 2017). As for the study more broadly: The 666 repertoires of the first cohort and the 95 to 150 validation repertoires were produced on the same platform, according to a later analysis. To predict cytomegalovirus infection status, the study combined high-throughput TCR immunosequencing, statistical association of individual TCRs with disease status, and machine learning. A separate validation cohort of roughly 110 different subjects was used in addition to the approximately 610-subject first cohort. The study was designed to test whether signatures of past pathogen exposure could be identified by cataloging public T cell receptors.

Regarding this clone: This clone's antigen is unknown. One base away there is no much larger clone; base qualities are not given.

The donors were included in the validation cohort of approximately 130 subjects, a group kept apart from the roughly 690-subject first cohort. The paper's findings and limits, for the study overall: The study listed 150 to 200 TCR beta chains as associated with cytomegalovirus. According to the authors, the approach could potentially be generalized to other disease states and immunological phenotypes. The classifier was reported to diagnose cytomegalovirus status with high specificity and sensitivity in both the original cohort and the validation cohort. All 120 or so repertoires were used to score co-occurrence in the validation cohort in a later analysis, because that analysis had no HLA typing for the cohort. Of the cluster scores, 90% to 95% were above 0 in a later analysis, which found that TCRs clustered in the first cohort also tended to co-occur in the 90 to 150 validation repertoires. In vitro tests confirmed that a few of the cytomegalovirus-associated TCR beta chains recognize cytomegalovirus antigens. While some public TCRs were present in many individuals, most TCR sequences turned up only very rarely across donors.

Trimming accounts for 7 bases at V and 0 bases at J, while the number of junction bases matched to no gene is 12. The CDR3 starts with the cysteine, ends with the phenylalanine, and has 16 residues. Only the CDR3 DNA is retained, 48 bases long and in frame from the first base. The germline V gene specifies SQVTM as CDR1 and ANQGSEA as CDR2. Libraries were constructed by the immunoSEQ multiplex PCR assay. Per the original workflow: A statistical classification framework was built for diagnosing cytomegalovirus status from the catalog of TCR beta chain sequences. TCRdb holds this immuneACCESS table with in-frame rearrangements only. Some clones are missing; in checked studies, unresolved V genes explain under half, and the rest has no known cause. That table supplies the V and J calls and clone size; D and trimming were determined from the DNA. The sample has fewer than 200,000 clones on record, about 89% of them singletons. The leading ten clones occupy 6% to 8% of the sample.

This receptor was taken from a man aged 30-40 years in good health and CMV-seropositive. Sequenced material: PBMCs. The chain links TRBV29-1 with TRBJ1-1, with 9 bases in between that match TRBD1. In nucleotides, the sequence is TGCAGCGCCCGTACCGCCAGACAGGGGGTGAACACTGAAGCTTTCTTT. Translated, this is CSARTARQGVNTEAFF. Reference TRBV29-1 and TRBJ1-1 proteins supply the regions before and after the CDR3; the full variable domain is: SAVISQKPSRDICQRGTSLTIQCQVDSQVTMMFWYRQQPGQSLTLIATANQGSEATYESGFVIDKFPISRPNLTFSTLTVSNMSPEDSSIYLCSARTARQGVNTEAFFGQGTRLTVV.